Sequencing of this T cell receptor (beta chain) was carried out in a study of cytomegalovirus exposure and HLA in healthy donors. Background on the study: An early release of data contained 75 million to 100 million unique TCRs, which came from HLA-typed donors.

V was pared by 6 bases and J by 7 bases, with 10 bases of the junction left unmatched. The CDR3 spans 14 residues. The germline CDR1 and CDR2 sequences are MNHEY and SMNVEV (reference sequence). The PCR had 60 Vbeta and 13 Jbeta primers. TCRdb keeps only in-frame clones here, not all; method: immunoSEQ multiplex PCR. The repertoire consists of around 140,000 clones, with roughly 60% occurring once and the leading ten covering 2.4%. Nominally healthy donors were sampled, though unrecorded immune exposures were likely. Sequencing used PBMCs. This receptor was identified in a woman aged 40 to 50 in good health and CMV-seronegative. The rearrangement uses TRBV27 and TRBJ2-5; 8 positions agree with TRBD2. The CDR3 sequence: CASSPGRGEGTQYF. CDR3 nucleotide sequence: TGTGCCAGCAGCCCCGGGAGGGGCGAAGGGACCCAGTACTTC.